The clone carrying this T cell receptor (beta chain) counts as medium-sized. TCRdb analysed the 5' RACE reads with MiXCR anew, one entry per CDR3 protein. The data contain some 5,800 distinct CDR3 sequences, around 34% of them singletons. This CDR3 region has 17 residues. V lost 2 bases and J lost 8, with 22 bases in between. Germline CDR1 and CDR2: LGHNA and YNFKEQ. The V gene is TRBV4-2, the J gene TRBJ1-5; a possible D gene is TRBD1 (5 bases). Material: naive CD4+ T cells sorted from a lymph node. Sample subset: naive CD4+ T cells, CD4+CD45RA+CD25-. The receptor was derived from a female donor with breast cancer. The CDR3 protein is CASSQNGLAASREPQHF. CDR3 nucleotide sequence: TGTGCCAGCAGCCAAAACGGGTTAGCCGCCTCCAGGGAGCCCCAGCATTTT.